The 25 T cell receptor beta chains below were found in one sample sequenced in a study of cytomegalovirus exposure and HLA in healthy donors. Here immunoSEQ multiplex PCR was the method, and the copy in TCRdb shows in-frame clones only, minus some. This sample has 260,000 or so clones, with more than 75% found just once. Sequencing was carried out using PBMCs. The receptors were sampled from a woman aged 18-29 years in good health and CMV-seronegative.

The CDR3: CASIPGRGARTYEQYF. As DNA, the CDR3 is TGTGCCAGCATCCCCGGGAGGGGGGCACGGACCTACGAGCAGTACTTC. J is TRBJ2-7 and V is TRBV11-2, with 8 bases lining up with TRBD2. CDR1 is SGHAT, CDR2 FQNNGV, per germline. The trim removed 7 bases at V and 2 bases at J, leaving 13 bases unmatched. This CDR3 region has 16 residues.

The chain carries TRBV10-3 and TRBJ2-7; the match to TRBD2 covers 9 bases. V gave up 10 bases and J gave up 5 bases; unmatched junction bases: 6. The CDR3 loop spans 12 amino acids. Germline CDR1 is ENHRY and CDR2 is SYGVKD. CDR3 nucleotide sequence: TGTGCCAGCGGGAGGGGGTACGACGAGCAGTACTTC. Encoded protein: CASGRGYDEQYF.

The CDR3 nucleotides are TGTGCCAGCAGTAATCCGGGACAGGTCCTTAGGCAGTATTTT. Protein: CASSNPGQVLRQYF. V and J are TRBV6-5 and TRBJ2-3; 8 nucleotides line up with TRBD1. This CDR3 region has 14 residues. V gave up 5 bases and J gave up 11 bases; unmatched junction bases: 12. CDR1 is MNHEY and CDR2 is SVGAGI in the germline V gene.

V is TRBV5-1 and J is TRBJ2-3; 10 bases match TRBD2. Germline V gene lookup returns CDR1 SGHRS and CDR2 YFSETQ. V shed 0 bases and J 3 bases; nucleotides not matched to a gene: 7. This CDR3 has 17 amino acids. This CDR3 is CASSLVGLARSTDTQYF. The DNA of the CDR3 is TGCGCCAGCAGCTTGGTGGGACTAGCGAGGTCGACAGATACGCAGTATTTT.

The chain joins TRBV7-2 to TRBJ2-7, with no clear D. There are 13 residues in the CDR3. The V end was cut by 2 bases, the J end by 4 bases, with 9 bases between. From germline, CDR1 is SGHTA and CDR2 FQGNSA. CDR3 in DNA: TGTGCCAGCAGCTTAAACACCGCTTACGAGCAGTACTTC. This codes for CASSLNTAYEQYF. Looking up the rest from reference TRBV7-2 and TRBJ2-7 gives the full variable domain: GAGVSQSPSNKVTEKGKDVELRCDPISGHTALYWYRQSLGQGLEFLIYFQGNSAPDKSGLPSDRFSAERTGGSVSTLTIQRTQQEDSAVYLCASSLNTAYEQYFGPGTRLTVT.

In nucleotides, the CDR3 is TGTGCCAGCAGCTTACTGCGGGGCCTCACAGATACGCAGTATTTT. This encodes CASSLLRGLTDTQYF. The V gene is TRBV7-2, the J gene TRBJ2-3; the D gene is possibly TRBD2 (6 bases). V lost 2 bases and J 2 bases, leaving 11 bases between the germline ends. Germline CDR1 reads SGHTA; CDR2 reads FQGNSA. The CDR3 has 15 amino acids.

The CDR3 here is CASSFSPGQSYGYTF. The CDR3 DNA reads as TGTGCCAGCAGTTTTAGCCCGGGACAGTCCTATGGCTACACCTTC. The rearrangement links TRBV9 to TRBJ1-2; 7 bases fit TRBD1. The length of the CDR3 is 15 residues. V gave up 5 bases and J gave up 4 bases; unmatched junction bases: 11. Germline CDR1 reads SGDLS; CDR2 reads YYNGEE.

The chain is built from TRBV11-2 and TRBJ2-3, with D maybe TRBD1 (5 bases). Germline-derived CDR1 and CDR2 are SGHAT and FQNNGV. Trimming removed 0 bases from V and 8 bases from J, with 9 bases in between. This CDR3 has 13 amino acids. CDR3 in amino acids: CASSLDPRGTQYF. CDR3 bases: TGTGCCAGCAGCTTAGACCCAAGGGGTACGCAGTATTTT.

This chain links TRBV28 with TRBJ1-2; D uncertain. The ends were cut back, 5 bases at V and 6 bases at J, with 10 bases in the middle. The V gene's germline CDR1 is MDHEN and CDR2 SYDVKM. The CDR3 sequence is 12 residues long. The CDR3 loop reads CASSITSDGYTF. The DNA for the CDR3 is TGTGCCAGCAGTATCACATCAGATGGCTACACCTTC.

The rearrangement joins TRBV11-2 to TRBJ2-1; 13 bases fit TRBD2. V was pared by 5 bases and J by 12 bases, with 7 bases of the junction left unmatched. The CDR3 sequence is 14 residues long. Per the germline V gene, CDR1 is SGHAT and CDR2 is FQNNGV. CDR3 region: CASSPPGLAGPQFF. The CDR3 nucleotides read TGTGCCAGCAGCCCGCCGGGACTAGCGGGACCGCAGTTCTTC.

The CDR3 bases are TGTGCCAGCAGTTTATCCCCGGGTATCCCAAAGACGCAGTATTTT. Translation gives CASSLSPGIPKTQYF. V is TRBV28 and J is TRBJ2-3; the D is unclear. The germline CDR1 and CDR2 sequences are MDHEN and SYDVKM. CDR3 length: 15 amino acids. With 1 base removed from V and 9 bases from J, the gap between germline ends came to 17 bases.

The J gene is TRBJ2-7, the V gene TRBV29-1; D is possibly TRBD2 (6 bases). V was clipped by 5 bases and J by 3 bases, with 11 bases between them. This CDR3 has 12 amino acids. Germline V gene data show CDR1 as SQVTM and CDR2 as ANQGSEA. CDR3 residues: CSVLVGSYEQYF. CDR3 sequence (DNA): TGCAGCGTTCTAGTCGGGAGCTACGAGCAGTACTTC.

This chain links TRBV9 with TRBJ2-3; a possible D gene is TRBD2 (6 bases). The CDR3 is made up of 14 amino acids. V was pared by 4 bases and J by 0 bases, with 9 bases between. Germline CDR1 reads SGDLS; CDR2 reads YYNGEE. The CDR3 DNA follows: TGTGCCAGCAGCTCGCGGGACAGCACAGATACGCAGTATTTT. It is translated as CASSSRDSTDTQYF.

In DNA, the CDR3 is TGTGCCAGCAGCCGAGACGAAGCGGAGACCCAGTACTTC. This gives the protein CASSRDEAETQYF. The gene calls are TRBV5-4 and TRBJ2-5; D gene unclear. V lost 4 bases, J lost 5 bases, and 12 bases lay in between. CDR1 SGHNT and CDR2 YYREEE come from the germline V gene (reference sequence). The CDR3 loop spans 13 amino acids. Supplemented by reference TRBV5-4 and TRBJ2-5, the full variable domain reads ETGVTQSPTHLIKTRGQQVTLRCSSQSGHNTVSWYQQALGQGPQFIFQYYREEENGRGNFPPRFSGLQFPNYSSELNVNALELDDSALYLCASSRDEAETQYFGPGTRLLVL.

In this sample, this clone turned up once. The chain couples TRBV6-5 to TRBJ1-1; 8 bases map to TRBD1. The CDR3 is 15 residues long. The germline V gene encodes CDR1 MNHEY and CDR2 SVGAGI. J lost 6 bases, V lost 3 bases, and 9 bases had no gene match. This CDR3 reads CASSYGQGFIPEAFF. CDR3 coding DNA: TGTGCCAGCAGTTATGGACAGGGTTTCATCCCTGAAGCTTTCTTT.

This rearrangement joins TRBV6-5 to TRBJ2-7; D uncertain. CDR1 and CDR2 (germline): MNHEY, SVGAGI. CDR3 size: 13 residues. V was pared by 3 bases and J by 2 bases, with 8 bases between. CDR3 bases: TGTGCCAGCAGTTATGGCTCCACCTACGAGCAGTACTTC. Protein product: CASSYGSTYEQYF.

CDR3 DNA: TGCGCCAGCAGCCAAGCGCTAGCGGGAGATCAGTACTTC. Translated, it gives CASSQALAGDQYF. V gene TRBV4-3 combines with J gene TRBJ2-4; 10 nucleotides agree with TRBD2. Per the germline V gene, CDR1 is LGHNA and CDR2 is YSLEER. The V segment lost 1 base and the J segment 12 bases; nucleotides outside the gene matches: 3. CDR3 length: 13 amino acids.

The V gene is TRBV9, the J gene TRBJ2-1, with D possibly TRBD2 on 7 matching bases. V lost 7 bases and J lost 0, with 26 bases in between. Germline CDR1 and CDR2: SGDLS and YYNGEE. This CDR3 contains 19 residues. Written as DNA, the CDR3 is TGTGCCAGCGGGAGGGGGATAGCGGGCCCAGGCAGCTCCTACAATGAGCAGTTCTTC. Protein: CASGRGIAGPGSSYNEQFF.

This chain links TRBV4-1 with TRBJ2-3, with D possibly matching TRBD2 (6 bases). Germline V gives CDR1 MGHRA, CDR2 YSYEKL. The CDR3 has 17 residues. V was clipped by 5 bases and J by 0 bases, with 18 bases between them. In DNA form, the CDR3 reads TGCGCCAGCAGCTTATCAAGGAGGGGCAAGAGCACAGATACGCAGTATTTT. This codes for CASSLSRRGKSTDTQYF.

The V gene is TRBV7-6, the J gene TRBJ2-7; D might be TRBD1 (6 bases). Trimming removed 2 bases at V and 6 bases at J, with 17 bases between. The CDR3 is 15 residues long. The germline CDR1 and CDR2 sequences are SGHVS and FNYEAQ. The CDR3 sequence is CASSLYHREGGEQYF. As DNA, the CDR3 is TGTGCCAGCAGCTTATACCACAGGGAAGGTGGCGAGCAGTACTTC.

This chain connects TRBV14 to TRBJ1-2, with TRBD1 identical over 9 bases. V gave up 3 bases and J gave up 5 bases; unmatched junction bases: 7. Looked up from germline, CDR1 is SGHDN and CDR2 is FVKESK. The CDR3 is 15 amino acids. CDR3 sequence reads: CASSHRTGAWYGYTF. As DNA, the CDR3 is TGTGCCAGCAGCCATAGGACAGGGGCTTGGTATGGCTACACCTTC. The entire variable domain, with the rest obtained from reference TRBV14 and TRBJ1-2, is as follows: EAGVTQFPSHSVIEKGQTVTLRCDPISGHDNLYWYRRVMGKEIKFLLHFVKESKQDESGMPNNRFLAERTGGTYSTLKVQPAELEDSGVYFCASSHRTGAWYGYTFGSGTRLTVV.

This CDR3 is CASSPLPNRGQSSYEQYF. CDR3 nucleotides: TGTGCCAGCAGTCCCTTACCCAACAGGGGGCAGAGCTCCTACGAGCAGTACTTC. The chain is built from TRBV27 and TRBJ2-7, with 9 positions matching TRBD1. The CDR3 spans 18 residues. Trimming took 5 bases from V and 0 from J; bases not matched to a gene: 14. Germline values: CDR1 MNHEY, CDR2 SMNVEV (reference sequence).

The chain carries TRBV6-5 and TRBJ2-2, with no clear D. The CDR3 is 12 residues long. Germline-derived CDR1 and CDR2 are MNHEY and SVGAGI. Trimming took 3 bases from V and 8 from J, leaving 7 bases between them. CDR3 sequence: CASSYFKGELFF. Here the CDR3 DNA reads TGTGCCAGCAGTTATTTTAAAGGGGAGCTGTTTTTT.

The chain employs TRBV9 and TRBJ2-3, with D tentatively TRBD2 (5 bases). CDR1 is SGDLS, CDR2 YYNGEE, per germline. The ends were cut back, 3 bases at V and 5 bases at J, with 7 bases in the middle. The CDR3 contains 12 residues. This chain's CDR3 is CASSGGVDTQYF. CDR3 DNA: TGTGCCAGCAGCGGGGGAGTAGATACGCAGTATTTT.

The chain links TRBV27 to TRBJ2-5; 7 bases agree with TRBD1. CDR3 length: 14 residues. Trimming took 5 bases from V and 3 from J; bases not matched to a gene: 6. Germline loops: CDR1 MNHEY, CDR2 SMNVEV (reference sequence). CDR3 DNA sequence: TGTGCCAGCAGTCCTCGGGACAGAAAAGAGACCCAGTACTTC. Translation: CASSPRDRKETQYF.